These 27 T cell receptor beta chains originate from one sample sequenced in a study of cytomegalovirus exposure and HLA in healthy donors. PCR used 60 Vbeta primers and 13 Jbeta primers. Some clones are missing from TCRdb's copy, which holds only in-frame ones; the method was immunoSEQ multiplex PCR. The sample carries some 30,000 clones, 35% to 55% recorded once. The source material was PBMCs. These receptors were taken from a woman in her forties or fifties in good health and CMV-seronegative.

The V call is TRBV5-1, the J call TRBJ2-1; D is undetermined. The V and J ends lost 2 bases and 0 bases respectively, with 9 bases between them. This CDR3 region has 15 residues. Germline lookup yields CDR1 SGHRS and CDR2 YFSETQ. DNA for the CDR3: TGCGCCAGCAGCTTAGGCGACACCTCCTACAATGAGCAGTTCTTC. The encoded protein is CASSLGDTSYNEQFF.

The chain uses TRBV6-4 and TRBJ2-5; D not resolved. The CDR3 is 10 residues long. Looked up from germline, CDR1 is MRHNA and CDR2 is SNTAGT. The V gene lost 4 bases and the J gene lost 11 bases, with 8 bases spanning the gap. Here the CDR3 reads CASSARFQYF. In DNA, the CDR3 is TGTGCCAGCAGTGCTAGGTTTCAGTACTTC.

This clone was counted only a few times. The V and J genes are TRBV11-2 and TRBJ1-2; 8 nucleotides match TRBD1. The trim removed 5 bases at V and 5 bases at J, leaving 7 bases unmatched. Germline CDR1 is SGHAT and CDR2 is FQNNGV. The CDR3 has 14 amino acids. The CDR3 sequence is CASSPTGAEYGYTF. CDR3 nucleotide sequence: TGTGCCAGCAGCCCGACAGGGGCTGAGTATGGCTACACCTTC.

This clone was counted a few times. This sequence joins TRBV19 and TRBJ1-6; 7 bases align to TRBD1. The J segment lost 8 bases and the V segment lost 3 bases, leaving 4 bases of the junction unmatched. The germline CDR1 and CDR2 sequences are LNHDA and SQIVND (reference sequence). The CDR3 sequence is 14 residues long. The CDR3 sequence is CASSIGGGDSPLHF. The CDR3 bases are TGTGCCAGTAGTATTGGAGGGGGCGATTCACCCCTCCACTTT.

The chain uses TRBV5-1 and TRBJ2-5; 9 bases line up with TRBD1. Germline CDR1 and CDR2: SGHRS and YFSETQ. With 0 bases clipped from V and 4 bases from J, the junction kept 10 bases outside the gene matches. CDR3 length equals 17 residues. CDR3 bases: TGCGCCAGCAGCTTGGACCCCGGGACAGGGACTGGAGAGACCCAGTACTTC. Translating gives CASSLDPGTGTGETQYF.

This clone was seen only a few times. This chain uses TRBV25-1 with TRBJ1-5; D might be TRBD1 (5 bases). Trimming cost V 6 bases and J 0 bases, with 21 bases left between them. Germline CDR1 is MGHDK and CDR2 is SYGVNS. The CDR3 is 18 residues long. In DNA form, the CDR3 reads TGTGCCAGCAGCGCTAAGCGGGGCTCTTTCTATAGCAATCAGCCCCAGCATTTT. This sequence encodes CASSAKRGSFYSNQPQHF.

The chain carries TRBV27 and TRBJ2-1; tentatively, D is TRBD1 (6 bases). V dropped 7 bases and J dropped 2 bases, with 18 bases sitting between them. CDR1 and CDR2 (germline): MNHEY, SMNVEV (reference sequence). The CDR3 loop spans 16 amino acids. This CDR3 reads CASKKGVGGPYNEQFF. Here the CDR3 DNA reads TGTGCCAGCAAAAAGGGGGTTGGCGGCCCCTACAATGAGCAGTTCTTC.

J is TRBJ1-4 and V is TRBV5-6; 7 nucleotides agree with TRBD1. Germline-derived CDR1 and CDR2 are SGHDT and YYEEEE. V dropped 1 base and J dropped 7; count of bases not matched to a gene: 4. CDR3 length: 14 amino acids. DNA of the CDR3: TGTGCCAGCAGCTTGCGGGGACAGACTGAAAAACTGTTTTTT. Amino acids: CASSLRGQTEKLFF.

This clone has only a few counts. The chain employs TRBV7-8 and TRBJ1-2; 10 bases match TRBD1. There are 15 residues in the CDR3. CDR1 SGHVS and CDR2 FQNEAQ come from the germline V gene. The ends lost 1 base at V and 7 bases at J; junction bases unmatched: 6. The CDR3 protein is CASSLVRRDRGGYTF. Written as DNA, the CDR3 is TGTGCCAGCAGCTTAGTCCGTCGGGACAGGGGTGGCTACACCTTC.

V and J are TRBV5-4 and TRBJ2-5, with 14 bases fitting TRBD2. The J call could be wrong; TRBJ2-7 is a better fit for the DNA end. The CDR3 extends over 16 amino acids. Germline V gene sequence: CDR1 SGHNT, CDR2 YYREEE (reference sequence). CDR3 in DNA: TGTGCCAGCAGCACTGGGACTAGCGGGGGCCTCCACGAGCAGTACTTC. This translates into CASSTGTSGGLHEQYF.

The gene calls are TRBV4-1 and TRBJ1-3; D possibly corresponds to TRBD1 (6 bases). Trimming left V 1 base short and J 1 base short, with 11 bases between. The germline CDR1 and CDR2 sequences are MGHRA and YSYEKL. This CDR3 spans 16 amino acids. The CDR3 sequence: CASSQVWQGSGNTIYF. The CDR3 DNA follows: TGCGCCAGCAGCCAAGTGTGGCAGGGGTCTGGAAACACCATATATTTT.

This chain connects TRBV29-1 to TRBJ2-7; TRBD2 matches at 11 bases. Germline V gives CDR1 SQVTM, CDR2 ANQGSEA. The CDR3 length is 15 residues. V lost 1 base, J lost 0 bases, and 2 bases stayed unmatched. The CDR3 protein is CSVEGGLADSYEQYF. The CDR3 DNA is TGCAGCGTTGAAGGGGGACTAGCGGACTCCTACGAGCAGTACTTC.

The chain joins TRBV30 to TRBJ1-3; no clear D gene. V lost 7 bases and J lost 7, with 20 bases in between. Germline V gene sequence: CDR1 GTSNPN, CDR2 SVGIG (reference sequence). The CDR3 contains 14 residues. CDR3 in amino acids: CASGVSDGENTIYF. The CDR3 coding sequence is TGTGCCTCCGGAGTTTCCGATGGGGAGAACACCATATATTTT.

CDR3 sequence (DNA): TGCGCCAGCAGCGCACGGACAGGTCAAGAGACCCAGTACTTC. It specifies CASSARTGQETQYF. The V and J genes are TRBV5-1 and TRBJ2-5; TRBD1 agrees at 7 bases. The V segment lost 4 bases and the J segment 2 bases; nucleotides outside the gene matches: 5. CDR1 SGHRS and CDR2 YFSETQ come from the germline V gene. There are 14 residues in the CDR3.

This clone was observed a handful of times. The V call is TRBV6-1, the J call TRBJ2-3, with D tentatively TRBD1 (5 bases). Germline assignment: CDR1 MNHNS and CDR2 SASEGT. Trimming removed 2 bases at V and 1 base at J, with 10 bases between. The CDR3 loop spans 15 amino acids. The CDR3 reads CASSEWKGGTDTQYF. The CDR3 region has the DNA TGTGCCAGCAGTGAATGGAAAGGGGGCACAGATACGCAGTATTTT.

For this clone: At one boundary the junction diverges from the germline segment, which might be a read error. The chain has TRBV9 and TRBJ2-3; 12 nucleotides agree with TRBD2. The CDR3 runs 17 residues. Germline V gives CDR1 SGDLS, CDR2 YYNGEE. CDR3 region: CDSSVVSTSGGADTQYF. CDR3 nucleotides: TGTGACAGCAGCGTAGTTTCGACTAGCGGGGGAGCAGATACGCAGTATTTT.

The CDR3 DNA sequence: TGTGCCAGCAGCCAAGAAGACAGCTCCTACGAGCAGTACTTC. It specifies CASSQEDSSYEQYF. V and J are TRBV4-2 and TRBJ2-7; D perhaps matches TRBD1 (5 bases). The germline CDR1 and CDR2 sequences are LGHNA and YNFKEQ. This CDR3 is 14 amino acids long. Trimming removed 0 bases at V and 0 bases at J, with 6 bases between.

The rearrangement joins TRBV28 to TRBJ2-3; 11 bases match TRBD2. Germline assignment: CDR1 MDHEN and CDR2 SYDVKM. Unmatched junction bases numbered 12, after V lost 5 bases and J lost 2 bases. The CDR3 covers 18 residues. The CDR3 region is CASSGIASGRPHTDTQYF. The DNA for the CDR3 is TGTGCCAGCAGTGGGATAGCTAGCGGGAGGCCCCACACAGATACGCAGTATTTT.

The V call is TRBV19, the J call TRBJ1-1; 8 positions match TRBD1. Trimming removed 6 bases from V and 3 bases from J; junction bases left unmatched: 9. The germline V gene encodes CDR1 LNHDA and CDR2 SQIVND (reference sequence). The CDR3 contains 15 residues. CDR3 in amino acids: CASSPDRAGYTEAFF. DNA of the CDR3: TGTGCCAGTAGCCCGGACAGGGCGGGGTACACTGAAGCTTTCTTT. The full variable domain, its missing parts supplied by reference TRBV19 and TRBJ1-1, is DGGITQSPKYLFRKEGQNVTLSCEQNLNHDAMYWYRQDPGQGLRLIYYSQIVNDFQKGDIAEGYSVSREKKESFPLTVTSAQKNPTAFYLCASSPDRAGYTEAFFGQGTRLTVV.

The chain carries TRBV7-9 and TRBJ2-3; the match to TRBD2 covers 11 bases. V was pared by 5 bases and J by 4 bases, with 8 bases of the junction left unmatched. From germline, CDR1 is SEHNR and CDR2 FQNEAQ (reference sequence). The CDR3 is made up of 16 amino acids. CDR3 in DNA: TGTGCCAGCAGCGCGACTAGCGGGGTATCCCCAGATACGCAGTATTTT. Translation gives CASSATSGVSPDTQYF. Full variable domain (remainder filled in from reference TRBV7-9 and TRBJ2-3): DTGVSQNPRHKITKRGQNVTFRCDPISEHNRLYWYRQTLGQGPEFLTYFQNEAQLEKSRLLSDRFSAERPKGSFSTLEIQRTEQGDSAMYLCASSATSGVSPDTQYFGPGTRLTVL.

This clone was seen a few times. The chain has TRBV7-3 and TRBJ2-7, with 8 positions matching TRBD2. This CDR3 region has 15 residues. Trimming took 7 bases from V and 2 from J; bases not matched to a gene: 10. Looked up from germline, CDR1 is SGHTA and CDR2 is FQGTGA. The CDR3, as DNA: TGTGCCAGCACCCAAGGGACGGGGGGGGCCTACGAGCAGTACTTC. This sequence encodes CASTQGTGGAYEQYF.

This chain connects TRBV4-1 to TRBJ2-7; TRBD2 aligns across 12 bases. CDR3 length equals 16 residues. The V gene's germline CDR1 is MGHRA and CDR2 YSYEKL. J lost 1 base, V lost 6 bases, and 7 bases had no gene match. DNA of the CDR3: TGCGCCAGCAGGCAGATCGGGACTAGCGGGTCCTACGAGCAGTACTTC. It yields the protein CASRQIGTSGSYEQYF.

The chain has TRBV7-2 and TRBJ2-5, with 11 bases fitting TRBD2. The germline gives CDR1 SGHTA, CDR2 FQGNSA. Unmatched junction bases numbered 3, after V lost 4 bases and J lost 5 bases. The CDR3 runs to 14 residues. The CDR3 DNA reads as TGTGCCAGCAGCTCACTAGCGGGAGCGGAGACCCAGTACTTC. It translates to CASSSLAGAETQYF.

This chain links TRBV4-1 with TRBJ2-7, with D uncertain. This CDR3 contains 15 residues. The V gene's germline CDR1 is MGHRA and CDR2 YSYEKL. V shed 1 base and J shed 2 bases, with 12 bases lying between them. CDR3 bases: TGCGCCAGCAGCCAAGCGGCGCAGAGCGCCTACGAGCAGTACTTC. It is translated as CASSQAAQSAYEQYF.

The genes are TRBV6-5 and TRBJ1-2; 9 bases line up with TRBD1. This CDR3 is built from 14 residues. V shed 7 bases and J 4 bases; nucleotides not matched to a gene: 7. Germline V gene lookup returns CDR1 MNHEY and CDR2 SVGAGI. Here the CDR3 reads CASIKTGGSYGYTF. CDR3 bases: TGTGCCAGCATTAAGACAGGGGGGTCCTATGGCTACACCTTC.

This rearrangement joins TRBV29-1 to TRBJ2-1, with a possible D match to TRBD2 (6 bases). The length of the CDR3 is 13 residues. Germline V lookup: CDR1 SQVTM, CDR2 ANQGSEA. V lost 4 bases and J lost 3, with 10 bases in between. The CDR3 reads CSVGEGGYNEQFF. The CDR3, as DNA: TGCAGCGTTGGTGAGGGAGGCTACAATGAGCAGTTCTTC.

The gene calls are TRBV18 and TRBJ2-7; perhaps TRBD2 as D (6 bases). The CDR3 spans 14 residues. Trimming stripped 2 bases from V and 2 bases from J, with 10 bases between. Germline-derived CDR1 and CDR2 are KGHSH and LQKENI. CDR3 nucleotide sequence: TGTGCCAGCTCACCATCGGCTAGCGCCTACGAGCAGTACTTC. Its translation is CASSPSASAYEQYF.